This TCR beta chain was found in a study of Graves' ophthalmopathy and Graves' hyperthyroidism. The PBMCs were taken from less than 11 ml of fresh peripheral blood. Study-level points and caveats: Blood samples also showed most expanded thyroid clonotypes exceeding 0.001 frequency.

The table lists this clonotype with a few counts. No antigen is known for it. The sequenced template was RNA, covering the TCR beta CDR3 region. The authors performed first-round RT-PCR with HTBI primers and then a second-round multiplex PCR. TCRdb redid the calling of the multiplex PCR reads with MiXCR, one entry per CDR3 protein. This table has under 400,000 distinct CDR3 sequences, roughly 16% appearing once. V lost 0 bases and J 1 base, leaving 10 bases between the germline ends. This CDR3 region has 16 residues. The germline V gene has CDR1 SGHRS and CDR2 YFSETQ. The sequence was obtained from an adult man with Graves' ophthalmopathy. Sequencing used peripheral blood. The V call is TRBV5-1, the J call TRBJ2-2; perhaps TRBD2 as D (6 bases). CDR3 coding DNA: TGCGCCAGCAGCTTGGTGGTCGGGGGGAACACCGGGGAGCTGTTTTTT. Encoded protein: CASSLVVGGNTGELFF.